This entry lists 27 T cell receptor beta chains sequenced from one sample in a study of naive and memory T cell subsets. The SP2 primer and nested alpha and beta constant region primers amplified ligated cDNA in four rounds. In TCRdb, the 5' RACE reads were re-called with MiXCR into one record per CDR3 protein. Here the sample spans roughly 60,000 distinct CDR3 sequences, roughly 8.1% being singletons. TCR cDNA received a 3' ligated oligonucleotide that carried a UMI. These receptors were obtained from a female donor in good health.

This clonotype has at least ten counts. The chain has TRBV5-5 and TRBJ2-2; D is perhaps TRBD1 or TRBD2 (6 bases each). Per germline, CDR1 SGHKS and CDR2 YYEKEE (reference sequence). The CDR3 sequence is 17 residues long. The V end lost 2 bases, the J end lost 4 bases, and 18 bases lay between the germline ends. The CDR3 nucleotides are TGTGCCAGCAGCTTAGGCCCGGGGGCGCTTGGCACCGGGGAGCTGTTTTTT. Translated: CASSLGPGALGTGELFF.

This clonotype has a handful of counts. The V and J genes are TRBV5-1 and TRBJ2-7; 10 bases map to TRBD2. V lost 0 bases, J lost 0 bases, and 0 bases stayed unmatched. Germline V gene lookup returns CDR1 SGHRS and CDR2 YFSETQ. This CDR3 is 15 amino acids long. CDR3 in amino acids: CASSLVAGGSYEQYF. The DNA for the CDR3 is TGCGCCAGCAGCTTGGTAGCGGGGGGCTCCTACGAGCAGTACTTC.

This clonotype turned up a few times. The chain uses TRBV12-3 or TRBV12-4 and TRBJ2-1, with a tentative D call TRBD1 (6 bases). V was pared by 6 bases and J by 7 bases, with 19 bases between. The CDR3 consists of 15 residues. CDR3: CASSRGQGQNNEQFF. The CDR3 nucleotides are TGTGCCAGCAGCCGGGGACAAGGGCAGAATAATGAGCAGTTCTTC.

This clonotype was detected a few times. V usage is TRBV18 and J usage is TRBJ2-1; D uncertain. Germline CDR1 is KGHSH and CDR2 is LQKENI. The CDR3 is made up of 16 amino acids. The V gene lost 0 bases and the J gene lost 2 bases, with 11 bases spanning the gap. CDR3 loop: CASSPPGSHAYNEQFF. The CDR3, as DNA: TGTGCCAGCTCACCACCGGGATCCCACGCCTACAATGAGCAGTTCTTC.

This clonotype occurred many times. The rearrangement joins TRBV10-3 to TRBJ2-1; D might be TRBD2 (6 bases). The V end was cut by 7 bases, the J end by 9 bases, with 16 bases between. CDR1 is ENHRY and CDR2 is SYGVKD in the germline V gene. The CDR3 is made up of 13 amino acids. The CDR3, as DNA: TGTGCCATCACACCCGGACCCGGGGGTGAGCAGTTCTTC. This sequence encodes CAITPGPGGEQFF.

This clonotype turned up a few times. The chain recombines TRBV7-2 with TRBJ1-1; perhaps TRBD1 as D (5 bases). The CDR3 extends over 14 amino acids. CDR1 and CDR2 from the germline V gene are SGHTA and FQGNSA. The V end lost 1 base, the J end lost 3 bases, and 9 bases lay between the germline ends. CDR3 DNA: TGTGCCAGCAGCTTAGTAGCGGGGGACACTGAAGCTTTCTTT. Translating it yields CASSLVAGDTEAFF.

The rearrangement joins TRBV20-1 to TRBJ2-2, with D perhaps TRBD1 (6 bases). The V gene's germline CDR1 is DFQATT and CDR2 SNEGSKA (reference sequence). The CDR3 has 14 residues. V was clipped by 5 bases and J by 1 base, with 11 bases between them. CDR3 sequence (DNA): TGCAGTGCTCCCCGACAGGAGAACACCGGGGAGCTGTTTTTT. As protein: CSAPRQENTGELFF.

This rearrangement joins TRBV13 to TRBJ2-7; the D call may be TRBD1 or TRBD2 (5 bases each). The CDR3 runs 14 residues. V was clipped by 5 bases and J by 3 bases, with 14 bases between them. Germline assignment: CDR1 PRHDT and CDR2 FYEKMQ (reference sequence). The CDR3, as DNA: TGTGCCAGCAGCCGGGCTAGGGACGTCTACGAGCAGTACTTC. Translation: CASSRARDVYEQYF.

In the case of this clonotype: One end of the junction is discordant with germline, which a read error may explain. The chain is built from TRBV20-1 and TRBJ2-4; D is possibly TRBD2 (6 bases). Germline assignment: CDR1 DFQATT and CDR2 SNEGSKA (reference sequence). The CDR3 has 14 amino acids. CDR3 region: CSANSVLAKNMQYF. CDR3 coding DNA: TGCAGTGCTAACAGCGTACTAGCCAAAAACATGCAGTACTTC.

This clonotype has only a few counts. This chain uses TRBV5-1 with TRBJ1-1; tentative D call: TRBD1 (6 bases). The V gene's germline CDR1 is SGHRS and CDR2 YFSETQ. This CDR3 is built from 15 residues. V lost 5 bases and J lost 10, with 24 bases in between. The CDR3 region is CASSLTTGQSGSAFF. Here the CDR3 DNA reads TGCGCCAGCAGTTTGACAACCGGACAGTCTGGTTCAGCTTTCTTT.

This clonotype has only a few counts. A read error is likely, as this CDR3 ends without the conserved phenylalanine or tryptophan. The rearrangement links TRBV7-9 to TRBJ1-1; no reliable D call. The CDR3 contains 13 residues. CDR1 is SEHNR, CDR2 FQNEAQ, per germline (reference sequence). V was pared by 5 bases and J by 4 bases, with 11 bases between. CDR3: CASSHEGSTEAFL. CDR3 sequence (DNA): TGTGCCAGCAGCCACGAGGGCTCCACTGAAGCTTTCCTT.

This clonotype was found a few times. The V gene is TRBV29-1, the J gene TRBJ1-5; D gene uncertain. This CDR3 comprises 13 residues. The V gene's germline CDR1 is SQVTM and CDR2 ANQGSEA. V lost 3 bases and J lost 3, with 9 bases in between. The CDR3 is CSVDNGANQPQHF. The DNA for the CDR3 is TGCAGCGTTGACAACGGAGCCAATCAGCCCCAGCATTTT.

The sample holds a few counts of this clonotype. The rearrangement joins TRBV30 to TRBJ2-5; TRBD1 agrees at 8 bases. CDR3 size: 14 residues. Germline V gene sequence: CDR1 GTSNPN, CDR2 SVGIG (reference sequence). The junction had 5 bases not matched to a gene; V was cut back by 1 base and J by 4 bases. The CDR3 here is CAWSGGRGRETQYF. CDR3 DNA sequence: TGTGCCTGGAGTGGTGGCAGGGGGCGAGAGACCCAGTACTTC.

This chain links TRBV4-1 with TRBJ2-3, with 14 bases identical to TRBD2. V trimming: 1 base; J trimming: 5 bases; junction bases outside the gene matches: 11. The germline V gene has CDR1 MGHRA and CDR2 YSYEKL. CDR3 length equals 19 residues. The CDR3 coding sequence is TGCGCCAGCAGCCAAGGATCGACTAGCGGGGGGGCCAGGATAGATACGCAGTATTTT. Amino acids: CASSQGSTSGGARIDTQYF.

This clonotype was counted ten times or more. The chain couples TRBV6-1 to TRBJ1-4; D is unclear. This CDR3 has 14 residues. Trimming took 2 bases from V and 7 from J, leaving 11 bases between them. Germline V gene data show CDR1 as MNHNS and CDR2 as SASEGT. CDR3 nucleotide sequence: TGTGCCAGCAGTGAATTGGTGGCGGGTGAAAAACTGTTTTTT. It codes for CASSELVAGEKLFF.

V gene TRBV25-1 combines with J gene TRBJ2-2, with 12 bases lining up with TRBD1. With V trimmed by 5 bases and J by 8 bases, 18 bases remained unmatched. Germline assignment: CDR1 MGHDK and CDR2 SYGVNS. This CDR3 has 19 amino acids. CDR3: CASSLPGTGGSMSTGELFF. The CDR3, as DNA: TGTGCCAGCAGTTTACCCGGGACAGGGGGCTCTATGTCTACTGGGGAGCTGTTTTTT.

In this sample, this clonotype turned up many times. The chain has TRBV6-2 or TRBV6-3 and TRBJ2-7, with D possibly being TRBD2 (5 bases). The CDR3 has 15 residues. Germline V lookup: CDR1 MNHEY, CDR2 SVGEGT. V lost 3 bases and J lost 0, with 12 bases in between. This CDR3 is CASSYRGLSSYEQYF. CDR3 nucleotides: TGTGCCAGCAGTTATCGCGGGCTCAGCTCCTACGAGCAGTACTTC.

The gene calls are TRBV30 and TRBJ1-3; D is unresolved. Deletions cut 5 bases from V and 4 bases from J, with 12 bases between. The CDR3 spans 13 residues. Germline-derived CDR1 and CDR2 are GTSNPN and SVGIG (reference sequence). The CDR3 spells CAWSGPAGNTIYF. CDR3 coding DNA: TGTGCCTGGTCGGGTCCGGCGGGAAACACCATATATTTT.

This clonotype came up many times. V gene TRBV2 combines with J gene TRBJ2-1, with 11 bases identical to TRBD2. The CDR3 has 13 residues. The germline V gene encodes CDR1 SNHLY and CDR2 FYNNEI. V was clipped by 4 bases and J by 14 bases; unmatched bases: 7. CDR3 DNA: TGTGCCAGCAGTGGAGATAGCGGGAGGGTCGAGTTCTTC. Encoded protein: CASSGDSGRVEFF.

This clonotype was counted between two and nine times. The V and J genes are TRBV19 and TRBJ2-7; 7 bases are a match to TRBD1. The ends lost 5 bases at V and 5 bases at J; junction bases unmatched: 9. The CDR3 is made up of 14 amino acids. Germline V gene lookup returns CDR1 LNHDA and CDR2 SQIVND (reference sequence). CDR3 in amino acids: CASSDRVGGHEQYF. The CDR3 DNA reads TGTGCCAGTAGTGACAGGGTAGGGGGACACGAGCAGTACTTC. Looking up the rest from reference TRBV19 and TRBJ2-7 gives the full variable domain: DGGITQSPKYLFRKEGQNVTLSCEQNLNHDAMYWYRQDPGQGLRLIYYSQIVNDFQKGDIAEGYSVSREKKESFPLTVTSAQKNPTAFYLCASSDRVGGHEQYFGPGTRLTVT.

The genes are TRBV21-1 and TRBJ2-7; the tabulated D call, TRBD2, remains unverified against the DNA. TRBV21-1 is classified as a pseudogene. The CDR3 extends over 17 amino acids. CDR3 region: CASSKAGVAGARYEQYF. The CDR3, as DNA: TGTGCCAGCAGCAAAGCGGGGGTAGCGGGAGCCCGCTACGAGCAGTACTTC.

This clonotype has a count of ten or more. The V gene is TRBV14, the J gene TRBJ1-5; TRBD1 is a possible D gene (5 bases). Germline CDR1 and CDR2: SGHDN and FVKESK. Trimming left V 3 bases short and J 2 bases short, with 11 bases between. The CDR3 is 15 amino acids. This CDR3 reads CASSQGPGGNQPQHF. CDR3 DNA sequence: TGTGCCAGCAGCCAGGGGCCGGGCGGCAATCAGCCCCAGCATTTT.

This chain joins TRBV6-2 or TRBV6-3 and TRBJ2-3, with 8 positions matching TRBD2. The CDR3 has 16 amino acids. J lost 4 bases, V lost 3 bases, and 9 bases had no gene match. Germline V CDR1 and CDR2: MNHEY, SVGEGT. The CDR3 spells CASSYSGGRIADTQYF. The CDR3 DNA reads TGTGCCAGCAGTTATTCGGGCGGGAGGATCGCAGATACGCAGTATTTT.

This clonotype has just a few counts. The chain couples TRBV11-2 to TRBJ1-2; D is unclear. Trimming took 1 base from V and 0 from J, leaving 15 bases between them. The CDR3 is 17 amino acids. The germline gives CDR1 SGHAT, CDR2 FQNNGV. The CDR3, as DNA: TGTGCCAGCAGCTTAGGTGGGAGATCAACTGCTAACTATGGCTACACCTTC. This translates into CASSLGGRSTANYGYTF.

The chain carries TRBV28 and TRBJ2-3; maybe TRBD1 (5 bases). The CDR3 runs to 15 residues. The V gene lost 3 bases and the J gene lost 5 bases, with 15 bases spanning the gap. Germline assignment: CDR1 MDHEN and CDR2 SYDVKM. CDR3 nucleotide sequence: TGTGCCAGCAGTTTTATTAGGGGCCCGGGAGATACGCAGTATTTT. This encodes CASSFIRGPGDTQYF.

This clonotype came up many times. This chain connects TRBV19 to TRBJ1-1; TRBD1 agrees at 7 bases. V was clipped by 0 bases and J by 5 bases; unmatched bases: 9. The length of the CDR3 is 16 residues. Germline V gene sequence: CDR1 LNHDA, CDR2 SQIVND (reference sequence). CDR3 region: CASSIDAVRGLTEAFF. DNA of the CDR3: TGTGCCAGTAGTATAGATGCCGTGAGGGGGCTGACTGAAGCTTTCTTT. Full variable domain (rest looked up from reference TRBV19 and TRBJ1-1): DGGITQSPKYLFRKEGQNVTLSCEQNLNHDAMYWYRQDPGQGLRLIYYSQIVNDFQKGDIAEGYSVSREKKESFPLTVTSAQKNPTAFYLCASSIDAVRGLTEAFFGQGTRLTVV.

This clonotype was found many times. The V gene is TRBV5-1, the J gene TRBJ1-1; TRBD1 might be the D (6 bases). Trimming took off 0 bases at V and 4 bases at J, with 10 bases between the two ends. The CDR3 extends over 14 amino acids. CDR1 is SGHRS, CDR2 YFSETQ, per germline. The CDR3 here is CASSLDREGTEAFF. The CDR3 DNA is TGCGCCAGCAGCTTGGACAGGGAAGGCACTGAAGCTTTCTTT.